What follows describes a single TCR beta chain. The antigen is unknown. Healthy bone marrow donors supplied every sample. Primers: 60 Vbeta forward and 13 Jbeta reverse. Assay: immunoSEQ multiplex PCR; the TCRdb copy retains only in-frame clones and omits some. The sample consists of 100,000 to 150,000 clones, more than 9% of them appearing once. CDR3 length: 14 residues. The junction had 8 bases not matched to a gene; V was cut back by 5 bases and J by 9 bases. Germline CDR1 and CDR2: MNHEY and SMNVEV (reference sequence). These data come from a study of cytomegalovirus exposure and HLA in healthy donors. Findings of the study overall: Solely CMV serostatus was available to characterize immune exposure. Later analysis revealed greater clonal expansion in HLA-associated TCR beta chains than in equally common others. The study found most TCR sequences rare, yet found some public TCRs in many donors.

Sequenced material: PBMCs. The chain has TRBV27 and TRBJ2-1; 9 bases are shared with TRBD1. This TCR was sampled from a woman between 18 and 29 years old in good health and CMV-seropositive. This CDR3 is CASSRDRVSLEQFF. DNA for the CDR3: TGTGCCAGCAGTCGGGACAGGGTATCACTTGAGCAGTTCTTC.